This T cell receptor (beta chain) was identified during a study of blood T cell repertoires in COVID-19. Overall study context: Researchers got acute and convalescent COVID-19 samples from the United States, Italy and Spain. T cells, B-cell-depleted T cells, or PBMCs provided the cDNA or gDNA that served as material.

Per the original methods: Estimation of nucleated cell counts was performed using reference gene primer amplification. The repertoire was sequenced with immunoSEQ multiplex PCR; TCRdb's copy has only in-frame clones and lacks some. V and J calls and clone size are given by that table; D and trimming were obtained from the DNA. The data show roughly 290,000 clones, around nine tenths seen once. J gave up 5 bases and V 7 bases, and 19 bases lay outside the gene matches. CDR1 and CDR2 from the germline V gene are LNHDA and SQIVND (reference sequence). The CDR3 has 18 residues. The sequenced material came from peripheral blood. This receptor was taken from an older woman with acute or convalescent COVID-19. This chain uses TRBV19 with TRBJ2-2; 7 bases map to TRBD2. The CDR3: CASKATGRETPRTGELFF. The DNA of the CDR3 is TGTGCCAGTAAGGCGACGGGGCGGGAGACTCCGAGGACCGGGGAGCTGTTTTTT. Variable domain in full (rest from reference TRBV19 and TRBJ2-2): DGGITQSPKYLFRKEGQNVTLSCEQNLNHDAMYWYRQDPGQGLRLIYYSQIVNDFQKGDIAEGYSVSREKKESFPLTVTSAQKNPTAFYLCASKATGRETPRTGELFFGEGSRLTVL.